This is a list of T cell receptor beta chains from one sample in a study of T cells in Graves' hyperthyroidism and ophthalmopathy. TCRdb passed the multiplex PCR reads through MiXCR, listing each CDR3 protein once. The sample holds some 740,000 distinct CDR3 sequences, 12% to 15% seen once. The sequenced sample was blood. The receptors stem from a woman aged 18-30 years with Graves' hyperthyroidism. CDR3s include the opening cysteine and the closing phenylalanine or tryptophan. D genes are given only for firm matches. Only part of the rows carry a size: once, few, many, or a class if the clone is expanded.

J	V	D	size	CDR3	DNA
TRBJ2-3	TRBV28	TRBD1	-	CASSLSSTGKTDTQYF	TGTGCCAGCAGTTTAAGTTCGACAGGGAAAACAGATACGCAGTATTTT
TRBJ1-1	TRBV14	-	many	CASSQDVVNTEAFF	TGTGCCAGCAGCCAAGATGTCGTGAACACTGAAGCTTTCTTT
TRBJ1-5	TRBV27	-	many	CASSLSIDVGNQPQHF	TGTGCCAGCAGTTTATCGATCGACGTGGGCAATCAGCCCCAGCATTTT
TRBJ2-7	TRBV30	TRBD2	-	CAWGEGLAGSYEQYF	TGTGCCTGGGGTGAAGGACTAGCGGGATCCTACGAGCAGTACTTC
TRBJ2-3	TRBV28	-	many	CASSSQGPYTDTQYF	TGTGCCAGCAGTTCCCAGGGGCCGTACACAGATACGCAGTATTTT
TRBJ2-1	TRBV29-1	TRBD1	few	CSVDRVHEQSF	TGCAGCGTCGACAGGGTCCATGAGCAGTCCTTC
TRBJ2-1	TRBV5-6	-	-	CASSLVQRNNEQFF	TGTGCCAGCAGCTTGGTACAGCGGAATAATGAGCAGTTCTTC
TRBJ2-1	TRBV2	TRBD2	many	CARRLAGGEQFF	TGTGCCAGGAGACTAGCGGGAGGTGAGCAGTTCTTC
TRBJ2-2	TRBV20-1	-	-	CSAIEHDTGELFF	TGCAGTGCTATCGAACACGACACCGGGGAGCTGTTTTTT
TRBJ1-2	TRBV15	-	few	CATSRDEGERIYGYTF	TGTGCCACCAGCAGAGACGAAGGGGAGCGGATCTATGGCTACACCTTC
TRBJ2-1	TRBV14	-	-	CASSQVGGHEQFF	TGTGCCAGCAGCCAAGTTGGTGGTCATGAGCAGTTCTTC
TRBJ2-1	TRBV7-2	-	many	CASSILRGSWANEQFF	TGTGCCAGCAGCATCCTCCGGGGTAGCTGGGCCAATGAGCAGTTCTTC
TRBJ2-1	TRBV20-1	TRBD2	few	CSANLAGANEQFF	TGCAGTGCTAATCTAGCGGGAGCCAATGAGCAGTTCTTC
TRBJ2-7	TRBV13	TRBD2	-	CASSSIGRAGEQYF	TGTGCCAGCAGCAGTATCGGGAGGGCTGGGGAGCAGTACTTC
TRBJ2-1	TRBV20-1	-	many	CSTPGESSYNEQFF	TGCAGTACCCCGGGGGAAAGCTCCTACAATGAGCAGTTCTTC
TRBJ1-1	TRBV2	-	many	CASTGPPNTEAFF	TGTGCCAGCACAGGGCCCCCGAACACTGAAGCTTTCTTT
TRBJ2-7	TRBV27	TRBD2	many	CASSYSGSSLYEQYF	TGTGCCAGCAGCTATAGCGGGAGTTCGCTCTACGAGCAGTACTTC
TRBJ2-2	TRBV3-1	TRBD2	-	CASSHGSRGGNANTGELFF	TGTGCCAGCAGCCATGGATCCCGGGGAGGGAATGCGAACACCGGGGAGCTGTTTTTT
TRBJ2-7	TRBV5-6	-	-	CASSLRGVPHEQYF	TGTGCCAGCAGCTTGAGAGGGGTCCCCCACGAGCAGTACTTC
TRBJ2-7	TRBV4-1	-	few	CASSQENRVSYEQYF	TGCGCCAGCAGCCAAGAAAACAGGGTCTCCTACGAGCAGTACTTC
TRBJ2-1	TRBV30	TRBD2	-	CAWTGTGLAPFF	TGTGCCTGGACGGGGACCGGACTAGCGCCGTTCTTC
TRBJ2-2	TRBV3-1	-	many	CASSRENRATGELFF	TGTGCCAGCAGCCGTGAAAACAGGGCGACCGGGGAGCTGTTTTTT
TRBJ1-2	TRBV7-2	-	-	CASSSPGGTVYGYTF	TGTGCCAGCAGCTCCCCCGGGGGGACCGTCTATGGCTACACCTTC
TRBJ2-7	TRBV20-1	TRBD1	many	CSAPVGRTGLGEQYF	TGCAGTGCTCCAGTTGGGCGGACAGGGCTCGGCGAGCAGTACTTC
TRBJ2-7	TRBV28	TRBD2	-	CATISPSGNTYEQYF	TGTGCCACCATCAGCCCCAGCGGGAACACCTACGAGCAGTACTTC
TRBJ2-7	TRBV6-5	-	many	CASSYQQGRGEQYF	TGTGCCAGCAGTTACCAGCAGGGGAGAGGCGAGCAGTACTTC
TRBJ1-1	TRBV20-1	-	-	CSAPGSRNTEAFF	TGCAGTGCCCCAGGGTCTAGGAACACTGAAGCTTTCTTT
TRBJ2-7	TRBV12-3/TRBV12-4	-	many	CASSYEAGNYEQYF	TGTGCCAGCAGTTATGAGGCAGGGAACTACGAGCAGTACTTC
TRBJ1-1	TRBV18	-	many	CASSRGNVGTEAFF	TGTGCCAGCTCACGGGGGAACGTCGGCACTGAAGCTTTCTTT
TRBJ1-2	TRBV12-3/TRBV12-4	TRBD1	many	CASSPDRAHSGYTF	TGTGCCAGCAGCCCGGACAGGGCTCATAGCGGCTACACCTTC
TRBJ2-3	TRBV29-1	-	many	CSVVPGPSTDTQYF	TGCAGCGTTGTACCGGGCCCTAGCACAGATACGCAGTATTTT
TRBJ2-3	TRBV12-3/TRBV12-4	-	many	CASSFDRYTDTQYF	TGTGCCAGCAGTTTTGATCGTTACACAGATACGCAGTATTTT
TRBJ1-1	TRBV6-5	-	few	CASSYTSGNTEAFF	TGTGCCAGCAGTTATACCTCAGGGAACACTGAAGCTTTCTTT
TRBJ2-2	TRBV7-9	-	-	CASSDSGLANTGELFF	TGTGCCAGCAGCGACTCGGGACTGGCGAACACCGGGGAGCTGTTTTTT
TRBJ2-7	TRBV20-1	TRBD2	many	CSALTSANYEQYF	TGCAGTGCCCTGACTAGCGCGAACTACGAGCAGTACTTC